The entry that follows covers one T cell receptor (beta chain) sequence. This record comes from a study of blood T cell repertoires in COVID-19. Study summary: Both acute and convalescent COVID-19 samples were obtained from the United States, Italy and Spain. The cDNA or gDNA used as material had been derived from T cells, B-cell-depleted T cells, or PBMCs.

Assay used: immunoSEQ multiplex PCR; TCRdb lists only in-frame clones, some missing. The data hold approximately 90,000 clones, with roughly 87% observed a single time. The TCR originated in a woman of 80 years or more with acute or convalescent COVID-19. Material: peripheral blood.

CDR3 DNA: TGTGCCAGCAGCTTAGTGCTAGCGGGGGAGACCCAGTACTTC. Protein sequence: CASSLVLAGETQYF. The chain carries TRBV7-2 and TRBJ2-5; TRBD2 matches 9 bases. With V trimmed by 1 base and J by 5 bases, 2 bases remained unmatched. The CDR3 is 14 residues long. The germline V gene has CDR1 SGHTA and CDR2 FQGNSA.